This T cell receptor (beta chain) was captured in a study of blood T cell repertoires in COVID-19. On the study more broadly: COVID-19 samples collected from the United States, Italy and Spain covered acute and convalescent phases. The analysed material was cDNA or gDNA that came from T cells, B-cell-depleted T cells, or PBMCs.

Under the authors' procedure: Scientists estimated how many nucleated cells there were by amplifying reference gene primers. The repertoire was sequenced with immunoSEQ multiplex PCR; TCRdb's copy has only in-frame clones and lacks some. That table is the source of V, J and clone size, and D and trimming were worked out from the DNA. The data hold around 200,000 clones, with about 80% observed a single time. This clone was seen just once. CDR3 size: 15 residues. Germline V gene data show CDR1 as GTSNPN and CDR2 as SVGIG (reference sequence). The junction had 17 bases not matched to a gene; V was cut back by 8 bases and J by 8 bases.

The source is a human donor in a cohort sampled during active COVID-19. J is TRBJ2-1 and V is TRBV30; 8 positions agree with TRBD2. The sample taken for sequencing was peripheral blood. The CDR3 sequence is CARHGGAGEGYEQFF. CDR3 sequence (DNA): TGTGCCAGACACGGGGGGGCAGGGGAAGGGTATGAGCAGTTCTTC. The whole variable domain, remainder taken from reference TRBV30 and TRBJ2-1, is SQTIHQWPATLVQPVGSPLSLECTVEGTSNPNLYWYRQAAGRGLQLLFYSVGIGQISSEVPQNLSASRPQDRQFILSSKKLLLSDSGFYLCARHGGAGEGYEQFFGPGTRLTVL.